The rows below give T cell receptor beta chains drawn from one sample of a study of glioma-infiltrating T cells after dendritic cell vaccination. Clones were sequenced by immunoSEQ multiplex PCR, and TCRdb holds only the in-frame ones, with some missing. This table has fewer than 75,000 clones, roughly 79% appearing once. The sequencing used blood, collected before dendritic cell vaccination. These receptor sequences come from a human donor with glioblastoma. Both conserved end residues are part of each CDR3. A D gene is named only where the DNA matches it firmly. Some rows have no size entry. The others give once, few or many, or a class for an expanded clone.

TRBJ2-3,TRBD1,.,TRBV11-2,TGTGCCAGCAGCTTAGGACAGGGGGCTAGAGATACGCAGTATTTT,CASSLGQGARDTQYF
TRBJ1-3,.,.,TRBV5-1,TGCGCCAGCAGCTCCAGCTCTGGAAACACCATATATTTT,CASSSSSGNTIYF
TRBJ1-3,TRBD1,.,TRBV6-1,TGTGCCAGCAGCACAGGGGCCTCCTCTGGAAACACCATATATTTT,CASSTGASSGNTIYF
TRBJ2-7,.,.,TRBV9,TGTGCCAGCAGCGTGGACACCAGCTACGAGCAGTACTTC,CASSVDTSYEQYF
TRBJ2-2,TRBD2,.,TRBV7-7,TGTGCCAGCAGTCATACTACTAGCGGGGGGGCTCCCGGGGAGCTGTTTTTT,CASSHTTSGGAPGELFF
TRBJ2-1,TRBD2,.,TRBV10-3,TGTGCCATCAGTGTCACGTCGGGGGGATCCTACAATGAGCAGTTCTTC,CAISVTSGGSYNEQFF
TRBJ1-6,TRBD1,.,TRBV5-4,TGTGCCAGCAGCTCCAGGACAGGGGTAAATTCACCCCTCCACTTT,CASSSRTGVNSPLHF
TRBJ2-2,TRBD2,.,TRBV5-1,TGCGCCAGCAGCCGTATTACTAGCGGGGAATCCGGGGAGCTGTTTTTT,CASSRITSGESGELFF
TRBJ2-3,.,.,TRBV7-2,TGTGCCAGCAGCTTGGACGGGGGGCGATCAGATACGCAGTATTTT,CASSLDGGRSDTQYF
TRBJ2-5,TRBD2,.,TRBV2,TGTGCCAGCAGTGCACGGGGGGGCCGGGAGACCCAGTACTTC,CASSARGGRETQYF
TRBJ1-1,TRBD1,.,TRBV5-1,TGCGCCAGCAGCGGGAGGGACAGGTTAAACACTGAAGCTTTCTTT,CASSGRDRLNTEAFF
TRBJ1-6,.,.,TRBV19,TGTGCCAGTAGTATAGTCCGGAATTCACCCCTCCACTTT,CASSIVRNSPLHF
TRBJ1-5,TRBD1,.,TRBV19,TGTGCCAGTCTTAAAGACTCCGGACAGGGGGTTCAGCCCCAGCATTTT,CASLKDSGQGVQPQHF
TRBJ2-1,.,.,TRBV7-6,TGTGCCAGCAGCTTGCTTTCCGGGGGTTCCTACAATGAGCAGTTCTTC,CASSLLSGGSYNEQFF
TRBJ2-7,.,.,TRBV7-8,TGTGCCAGCAGCCCACAGGCTGGGCAACAAAACTCCTACGAGCAGTACTTC,CASSPQAGQQNSYEQYF
TRBJ1-4,TRBD1,.,TRBV25-1,TGTGCCAGCAGTGAATGGGCCGGGACAGGGGGCGAAAAACTGTTTTTT,CASSEWAGTGGEKLFF
TRBJ2-5,TRBD2,.,TRBV5-1,TGCGCCAGCAGCTTGGAACTAGCGGGGGGTCAAGAGACCCAGTACTTC,CASSLELAGGQETQYF
TRBJ1-6,TRBD1,.,TRBV5-4,TGTGCCAGCAGCTTGTTGGGCAGGGGGTATAATTCACCCCTCCACTTT,CASSLLGRGYNSPLHF
TRBJ2-1,TRBD2,.,TRBV2,TGTGCCAGCAGTATGGGGACTAACAATGAGCAGTTCTTC,CASSMGTNNEQFF
TRBJ2-1,TRBD2,.,TRBV27,TGTGCCAGCAGTATCGCGGGGGGGCCACGCGAGCAGTTCTTC,CASSIAGGPREQFF
TRBJ2-7,.,.,TRBV10-2,TGCGCCAGCAGCATACAGGGAGACTACTACGAGCAGTACTTC,CASSIQGDYYEQYF
TRBJ2-1,.,.,TRBV6-5,TGTGCCAGCTTCCGTCGGGGGGCCAGCAATGAGCAGTTCTTC,CASFRRGASNEQFF
TRBJ1-3,.,.,TRBV2,TGTGCCAGCAGTCTATCTGGAAACACCATATATTTT,CASSLSGNTIYF
TRBJ2-3,.,.,TRBV6-5,TGTGCCAGCAGGGGGGCGGATACGCAGTATTTT,CASRGADTQYF
TRBJ2-2,TRBD2,.,TRBV6-5,TGTGCTACGGGGGGGGAGCGGGAGCTGTTTTTT,CATGGERELFF
TRBJ2-2,.,.,TRBV13,TGTGCCAGCAGCGAAGGACAGTCCCGTATCGGGGAGCTGTTTTTT,CASSEGQSRIGELFF
TRBJ2-7,.,.,TRBV7-9,TGTGCCAGCAGCCCCAGGGGTGTGGCAGTGGGGGCCTACGAGCAGTACTTC,CASSPRGVAVGAYEQYF
TRBJ2-5,TRBD2,.,TRBV19,TGTGCCAGTAGTATTGGACTAGCGGGGTACCAAGAGACCCAGTACTTC,CASSIGLAGYQETQYF
TRBJ2-6,.,.,TRBV13,TGTGCCAGCAGCCAGACTAAGGCTGGGGCCAACGTCCTGACTTTC,CASSQTKAGANVLTF
TRBJ2-5,.,.,TRBV6-5,TGTGCCAGCAGAGACACAGGGATGGAGACCCAGTACTTC,CASRDTGMETQYF
TRBJ2-1,.,.,TRBV14,TGTGCCAGCAGCCACATTCCGGGAGCTACATACAATGAGCAGTTCTTC,CASSHIPGATYNEQFF
TRBJ1-1,.,.,TRBV9,TGTGCCAGCAGCGTAGTTGAGAGCGGGAACACTGAAGCTTTCTTT,CASSVVESGNTEAFF
TRBJ1-1,TRBD1,.,TRBV5-1,TGCGCCAGCAGCTCGACAGGGGGCGATGAAGCTTTCTTT,CASSSTGGDEAFF
TRBJ1-2,.,.,TRBV5-1,TGCGCCAGCAGTTCTAGTGCACTAAACTATGGCTACACCTTC,CASSSSALNYGYTF
TRBJ2-1,TRBD2,.,TRBV7-9,TGTGCCAGCAGCCCCTCGGGACTAGTTATCAATGAGCAGTTCTTC,CASSPSGLVINEQFF
TRBJ2-1,.,.,TRBV15,TGTGCCACCAGCAGAGATCTAGGGGAAGTAGCCGATGAGCAGTTCTTC,CATSRDLGEVADEQFF
TRBJ1-1,.,.,TRBV7-6,TGTGCCAGCAGCTTAGCCCAGAACACTGAAGCTTTCTTT,CASSLAQNTEAFF
TRBJ2-7,.,.,TRBV4-1,TGCGCCAGCAGCCAAGAGGGGACTCAAAGCTCCTACGAGCAGTACTTC,CASSQEGTQSSYEQYF
TRBJ1-1,.,.,TRBV5-1,TGCGCCAGCAGCTTGGACGGGACACCAATGAACACTGAAGCTTTCTTT,CASSLDGTPMNTEAFF
TRBJ1-4,.,.,TRBV5-8,TGTGCCAGCAGCTTGGTCGGAGAACCTAATGAAAAACTGTTTTTT,CASSLVGEPNEKLFF
TRBJ2-7,.,once,TRBV11-1,TGTGCCAGCAGGAGCTCCTACGAGCAGTACTTC,CASRSSYEQYF
TRBJ2-5,TRBD2,.,TRBV29-1,TGCAGCGTTGAAGATCGGGGGGGGGCGGGGGCAAGGGGGTCCCAGTACTTC,CSVEDRGGAGARGSQYF
TRBJ1-5,.,.,TRBV19,TGTGCCAGTAGTATGGAGGCGTCTCTGCGGCCCCAGCATTTT,CASSMEASLRPQHF
TRBJ2-7,.,.,TRBV5-1,TGCGCCAGCAGCTCCGGTGAGGGTAACGAGCAGTACTTC,CASSSGEGNEQYF
TRBJ2-1,.,.,TRBV7-3,TGTGCCAGCAGTGTAGAGGCCGGTGAGCAGTTCTTC,CASSVEAGEQFF
TRBJ2-7,TRBD1,.,TRBV11-2,TGTGCCAGCAGCTTAGGGGGACAGGGAACGGCCGAGCAGTACTTC,CASSLGGQGTAEQYF
TRBJ2-7,TRBD1,many,TRBV7-9,TGTGCCAGCAGCTTAGGGGGACAGGGGGCTAGTATTAGGAACTTC,CASSLGGQGASIRNF
TRBJ2-3,.,.,TRBV15,TGTGCCACCAGCAGAGACCCAGCAGATACGCAGTATTTT,CATSRDPADTQYF
TRBJ1-1,.,.,TRBV5-8,TGTGCCAGCAGGCTACAGGAGAACACTGAAGCTTTCTTT,CASRLQENTEAFF
TRBJ1-1,.,.,TRBV7-2,TGTGCCAGCAGCTCACTACAGGGGAACACTGAAGCTTTCTTT,CASSSLQGNTEAFF
TRBJ2-7,.,.,TRBV5-1,TGCGCCACCACCCCGGGAGTAGGATTCATCTACGAGCAGTACTTC,CATTPGVGFIYEQYF
TRBJ2-5,TRBD1,.,TRBV4-2,TGTGCCAGCAGCCATAACCCGGGACAGGGGGATCAAGAGACCCAGTACTTC,CASSHNPGQGDQETQYF